The present TCR beta chain was sequenced within a study of blood T cell repertoires in COVID-19. Study as a whole: Nucleic acid was either cDNA or gDNA, and it came from T cells, B-cell-depleted T cells, or PBMCs.

The CDR3 totals 15 residues. The V segment lost 7 bases and the J segment 2 bases; nucleotides outside the gene matches: 9. The germline gives CDR1 SEHNR, CDR2 FQNEAQ (reference sequence). Enrolment of Seattle patients took place during active infection, and they were followed longitudinally. TCRdb's copy holds only in-frame clones and misses some; the assay was immunoSEQ multiplex PCR. The sample has about 88,000 clones, approximately 90% seen once; the top ten hold 15% to 20%. The source of this sequence is a woman aged 60-75 years with COVID-19, enrolled during active disease. The sample comprised peripheral blood. The chain employs TRBV7-9 and TRBJ2-5; 8 nucleotides line up with TRBD2. CDR3 amino acids: CASTPTGGLQETQYF. The CDR3 DNA reads as TGTGCCAGCACTCCTACGGGGGGGCTTCAAGAGACCCAGTACTTC.